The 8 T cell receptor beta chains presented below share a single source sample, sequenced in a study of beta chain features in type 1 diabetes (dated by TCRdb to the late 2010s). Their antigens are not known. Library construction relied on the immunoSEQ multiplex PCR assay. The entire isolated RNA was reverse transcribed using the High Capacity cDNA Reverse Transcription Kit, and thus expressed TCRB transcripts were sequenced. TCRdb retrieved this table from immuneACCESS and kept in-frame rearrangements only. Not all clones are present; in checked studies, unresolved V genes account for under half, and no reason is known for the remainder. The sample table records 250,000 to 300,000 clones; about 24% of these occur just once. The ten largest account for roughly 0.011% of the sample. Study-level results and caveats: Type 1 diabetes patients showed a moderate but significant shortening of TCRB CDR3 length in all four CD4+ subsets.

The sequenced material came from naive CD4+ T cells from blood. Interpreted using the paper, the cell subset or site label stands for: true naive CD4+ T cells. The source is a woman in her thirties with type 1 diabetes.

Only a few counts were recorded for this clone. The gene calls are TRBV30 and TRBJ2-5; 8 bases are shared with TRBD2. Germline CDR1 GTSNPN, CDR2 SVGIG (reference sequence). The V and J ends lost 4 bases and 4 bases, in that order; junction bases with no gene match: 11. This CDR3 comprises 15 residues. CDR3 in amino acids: CAWTGGSGGGETQYF. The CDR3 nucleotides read TGTGCCTGGACGGGGGGGAGTGGTGGAGGAGAGACCCAGTACTTC.

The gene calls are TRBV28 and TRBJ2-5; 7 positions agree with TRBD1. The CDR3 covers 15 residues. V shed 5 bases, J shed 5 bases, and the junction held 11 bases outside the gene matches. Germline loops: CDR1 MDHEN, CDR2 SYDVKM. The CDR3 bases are TGTGCCAGCAGTCCCTGGACAGGCCGAGGGGAGACCCAGTACTTC. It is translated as CASSPWTGRGETQYF.

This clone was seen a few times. CDR3 sequence: CASSFRRGRPTDTQYF. DNA of the CDR3: TGTGCCAGCAGCTTTCGGCGCGGGAGGCCCACAGATACGCAGTATTTT. The chain carries TRBV11-2 and TRBJ2-3; 8 bases match TRBD2. The germline V gene encodes CDR1 SGHAT and CDR2 FQNNGV. The CDR3 has 16 residues. Losses at the gene ends were 3 bases for V and 2 bases for J; bases not matched to a gene: 7.

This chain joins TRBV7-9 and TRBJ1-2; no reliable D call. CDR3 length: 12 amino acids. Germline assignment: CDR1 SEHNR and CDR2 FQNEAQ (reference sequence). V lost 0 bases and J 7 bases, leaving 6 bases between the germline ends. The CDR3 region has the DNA TGTGCCAGCAGCTTAGCAGGAGGTGGCTACACCTTC. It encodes CASSLAGGGYTF.

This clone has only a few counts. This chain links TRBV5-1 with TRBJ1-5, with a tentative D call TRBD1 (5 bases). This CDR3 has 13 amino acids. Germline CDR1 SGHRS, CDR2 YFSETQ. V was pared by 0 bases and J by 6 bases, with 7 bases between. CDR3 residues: CASSLVRGQPQHF. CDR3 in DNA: TGCGCCAGCAGCTTGGTAAGGGGTCAGCCCCAGCATTTT.

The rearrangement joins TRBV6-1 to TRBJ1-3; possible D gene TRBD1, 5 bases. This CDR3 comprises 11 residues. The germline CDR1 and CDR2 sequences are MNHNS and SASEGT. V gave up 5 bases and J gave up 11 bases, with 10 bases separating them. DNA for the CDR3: TGTGCCAGCAGTAATGGGGCTGCCATATATTTT. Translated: CASSNGAAIYF.

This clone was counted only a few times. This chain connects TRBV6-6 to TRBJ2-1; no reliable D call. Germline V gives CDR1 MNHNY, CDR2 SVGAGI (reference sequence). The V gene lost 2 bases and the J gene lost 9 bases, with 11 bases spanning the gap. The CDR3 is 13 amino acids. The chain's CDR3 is CASSYPSPGEQFF. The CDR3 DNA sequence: TGTGCCAGCAGTTACCCATCCCCCGGTGAGCAGTTCTTC.

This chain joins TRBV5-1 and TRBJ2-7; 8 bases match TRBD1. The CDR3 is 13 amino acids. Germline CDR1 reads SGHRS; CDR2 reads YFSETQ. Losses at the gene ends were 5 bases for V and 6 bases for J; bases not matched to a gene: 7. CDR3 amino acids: CASSLQGDFEQYF. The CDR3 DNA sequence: TGCGCCAGCAGTCTACAGGGGGACTTCGAGCAGTACTTC. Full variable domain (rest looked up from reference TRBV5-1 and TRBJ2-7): KAGVTQTPRYLIKTRGQQVTLSCSPISGHRSVSWYQQTPGQGLQFLFEYFSETQRNKGNFPGRFSGRQFSNSRSEMNVSTLELGDSALYLCASSLQGDFEQYFGPGTRLTVT.